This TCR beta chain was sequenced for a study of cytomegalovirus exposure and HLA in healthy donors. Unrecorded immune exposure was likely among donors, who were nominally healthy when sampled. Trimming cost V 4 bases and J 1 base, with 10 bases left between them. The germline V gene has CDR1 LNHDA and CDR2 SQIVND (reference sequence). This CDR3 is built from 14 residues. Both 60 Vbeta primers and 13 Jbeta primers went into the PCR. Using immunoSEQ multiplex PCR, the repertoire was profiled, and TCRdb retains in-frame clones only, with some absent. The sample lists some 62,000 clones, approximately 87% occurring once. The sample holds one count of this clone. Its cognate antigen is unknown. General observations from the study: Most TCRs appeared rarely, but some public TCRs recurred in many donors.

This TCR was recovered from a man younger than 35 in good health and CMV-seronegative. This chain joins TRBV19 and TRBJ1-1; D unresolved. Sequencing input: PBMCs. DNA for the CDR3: TGTGCCAGTAGTACGCAGCGAGCGAACACTGAAGCTTTCTTT. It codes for CASSTQRANTEAFF. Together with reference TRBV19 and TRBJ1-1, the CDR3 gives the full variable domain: DGGITQSPKYLFRKEGQNVTLSCEQNLNHDAMYWYRQDPGQGLRLIYYSQIVNDFQKGDIAEGYSVSREKKESFPLTVTSAQKNPTAFYLCASSTQRANTEAFFGQGTRLTVV.